This TCR beta chain emerged from a study of blood T cell repertoires in COVID-19. At the level of the study: Specimens from acute and convalescent COVID-19 originated in the United States, Italy and Spain. T cells, B-cell-depleted T cells, or PBMCs provided the cDNA or gDNA that served as material.

From germline, CDR1 is SGHNT and CDR2 YENEEA. This CDR3 contains 15 residues. Trimming stripped 1 base from V and 1 base from J, with 10 bases between. As originally analysed: The authors estimated nucleated cell counts from reference gene primer amplification. Clones were sequenced by immunoSEQ multiplex PCR, and TCRdb holds only the in-frame ones, with some missing. Clonal size and the V and J genes are those of that table, whereas D and trimming came from the DNA. The data hold more than 200,000 clones, with 70% to 90% observed a single time. Specimen: peripheral blood. The chain carries TRBV11-3 and TRBJ2-5; tentative D call: TRBD1 (7 bases). This receptor was obtained from a woman in her thirties or forties who had recovered from COVID-19. DNA of the CDR3: TGTGCCAGCAGCTTAGGACAGGGAGGCCAAGAGACCCAGTACTTC. Translation gives CASSLGQGGQETQYF.